A single sample is the source of the 4 T cell receptor beta chains below, sequenced in a study of cytomegalovirus exposure and HLA in healthy donors. 60 Vbeta and 13 Jbeta primers were used in PCR. Sequencing was performed with immunoSEQ multiplex PCR; in TCRdb, only in-frame clones are kept and a portion is missing. The data show about 170,000 clones, 77% seen once. Sequenced input: PBMCs. The source of these receptors is a female donor in good health and CMV-seronegative.

This clone was seen a handful of times. The chain is built from TRBV5-4 and TRBJ2-2; D uncertain. The V and J ends lost 4 bases and 3 bases respectively, with 7 bases between them. CDR3 length: 13 residues. CDR1 is SGHNT and CDR2 is YYREEE in the germline V gene (reference sequence). The CDR3 DNA reads as TGTGCCAGCAGCCGACACTACACCGGGGAGCTGTTTTTT. Its translation is CASSRHYTGELFF. Filled out from reference TRBV5-4 and TRBJ2-2, the complete variable domain reads ETGVTQSPTHLIKTRGQQVTLRCSSQSGHNTVSWYQQALGQGPQFIFQYYREEENGRGNFPPRFSGLQFPNYSSELNVNALELDDSALYLCASSRHYTGELFFGEGSRLTVL.

This clone came up a few times. The chain links TRBV27 to TRBJ2-7; 8 positions agree with TRBD1. The CDR3 contains 13 residues. The junction had 4 bases not matched to a gene; V was cut back by 5 bases and J by 4 bases. CDR1 and CDR2 from the germline V gene are MNHEY and SMNVEV (reference sequence). The CDR3 region has the DNA TGTGCCAGCAGTCCCGGACAGGGTTACGAGCAGTACTTC. Its protein is CASSPGQGYEQYF.

On this clone itself: The identical CDR3 is also encoded by other nucleotide sequences in the sample. The chain has TRBV13 and TRBJ2-5, with 10 bases that match TRBD2. Germline V CDR1 and CDR2: PRHDT, FYEKMQ (reference sequence). The ends lost 5 bases at V and 5 bases at J; junction bases unmatched: 2. The CDR3 runs 13 residues. The CDR3 nucleotides read TGTGCCAGCAGCCTTAGCGGGAGGGAGACCCAGTACTTC. Residues: CASSLSGRETQYF.

This clone was found once. This chain uses TRBV7-9 with TRBJ2-7, with D perhaps TRBD1 (6 bases). The V end lost 5 bases, the J end lost 4 bases, and 18 bases lay between the germline ends. Germline-derived CDR1 and CDR2 are SEHNR and FQNEAQ (reference sequence). The CDR3 is made up of 15 amino acids. This CDR3 is CASSPPRDTLYEQYF. The DNA of the CDR3 is TGTGCCAGCAGCCCCCCGAGGGACACCTTGTACGAGCAGTACTTC.